The sequence of this T cell receptor beta chain was determined in a study of blood T cell repertoires in COVID-19. Study context: The cDNA or gDNA used as material had been derived from T cells, B-cell-depleted T cells, or PBMCs.

The CDR3 covers 16 residues. CDR1 MNHEY and CDR2 SMNVEV come from the germline V gene (reference sequence). The junction had 9 bases not matched to a gene; V was cut back by 2 bases and J by 5 bases. Assay used: immunoSEQ multiplex PCR; TCRdb lists only in-frame clones, some missing. The sample has fewer than 300,000 clones; about nine tenths are singletons. The chain carries TRBV27 and TRBJ1-2; 9 positions agree with TRBD1. What was sequenced was peripheral blood. This clonotype originated in a man between 60 and 75 years old who had recovered from COVID-19. The CDR3 coding sequence is TGTGCCAGCAGTTTAAGGGGGACAGGGAGGACATATGGCTACACCTTC. It is translated as CASSLRGTGRTYGYTF.